This T cell receptor (beta chain) was captured by sequencing in a study of regulatory T cells in long-lasting Graves disease. Study in general: Over 5 years on antithyroid drugs plus positive TSH receptor antibodies marked Graves' disease as persistent.

Points from the study as a whole: Fewer public clonotypes were shared by new patients (roughly 910) than by persistent patients (roughly 2,500). There was favoring of TRBV28, TRBJ1-2 and TRBJ2-5 in persistent disease.

This clonotype was picked up a small number of times. Its cognate antigen is unknown. The length of the CDR3 is 16 residues. CDR1 is SEHNR, CDR2 FQNEAQ, per germline (reference sequence). V lost 5 bases, J lost 2 bases, and 16 bases lay in between. Time point: persistent/refractory GD, antithyroid drugs over 5 years with positive TRAb. The TCR library was made from RNA extracted from PBMCs. Building of the TCR beta libraries involved iRepertoire HTBI primers and Arm-PCR of CDR3 regions. TCRdb independently ran MiXCR on the multiplex PCR reads; one entry per CDR3 protein. The table lists about 430,000 distinct CDR3 sequences, roughly 21% of them singletons.

Material: peripheral blood mononuclear cells (PBMCs), obtained when the disease was refractory, from a patient treated with antithyroid drugs. The chain uses TRBV7-9 and TRBJ2-1; the D is unclear. This clonotype was sampled from a female donor with Graves disease. CDR3 in DNA: TGTGCCAGCAGCCTCCTTCTCTTGGGCGCCTACAATGAGCAGTTCTTC. Amino acid sequence: CASSLLLLGAYNEQFF. Based on the CDR3 plus reference TRBV7-9 and TRBJ2-1, the full variable domain is DTGVSQNPRHKITKRGQNVTFRCDPISEHNRLYWYRQTLGQGPEFLTYFQNEAQLEKSRLLSDRFSAERPKGSFSTLEIQRTEQGDSAMYLCASSLLLLGAYNEQFFGPGTRLTVL.